The present TCR beta chain was sequenced within a study of blood T cell repertoires in COVID-19. In the study overall: Both acute and convalescent COVID-19 samples were obtained from the United States, Italy and Spain.

Some clones are missing from TCRdb's copy, which holds only in-frame ones; the method was immunoSEQ multiplex PCR. The sample has over 200,000 clones, approximately 82% seen once. Sequences were obtained from peripheral blood. The source of this sequence is a man older than 75 with acute or convalescent COVID-19.

The CDR3 sequence is CASSDRDASTGELFF. CDR3 bases: TGTGCCAGCTCAGACAGGGATGCGAGCACCGGGGAGCTGTTTTTT. V is TRBV18 and J is TRBJ2-2; TRBD1 matches 7 bases. The junction had 7 bases not matched to a gene; V was cut back by 5 bases and J by 4 bases. The CDR3 covers 15 residues. In germline, CDR1 is KGHSH, CDR2 LQKENI.